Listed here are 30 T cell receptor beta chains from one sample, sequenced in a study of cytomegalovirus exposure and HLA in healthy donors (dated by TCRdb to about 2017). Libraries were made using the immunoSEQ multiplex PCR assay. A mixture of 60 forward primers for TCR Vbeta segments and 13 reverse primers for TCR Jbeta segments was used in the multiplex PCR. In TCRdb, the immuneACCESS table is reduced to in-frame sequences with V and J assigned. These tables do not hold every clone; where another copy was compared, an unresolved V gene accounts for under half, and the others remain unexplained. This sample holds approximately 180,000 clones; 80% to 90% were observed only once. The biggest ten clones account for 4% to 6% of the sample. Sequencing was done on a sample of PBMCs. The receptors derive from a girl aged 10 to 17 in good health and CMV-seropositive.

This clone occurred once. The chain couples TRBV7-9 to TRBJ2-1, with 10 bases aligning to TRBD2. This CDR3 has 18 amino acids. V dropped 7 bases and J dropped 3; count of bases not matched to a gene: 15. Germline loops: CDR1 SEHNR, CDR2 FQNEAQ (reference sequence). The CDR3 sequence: CASTLERGGRTYYNEQFF. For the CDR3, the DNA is TGTGCCAGCACCCTTGAGCGGGGGGGTAGGACTTACTACAATGAGCAGTTCTTC.

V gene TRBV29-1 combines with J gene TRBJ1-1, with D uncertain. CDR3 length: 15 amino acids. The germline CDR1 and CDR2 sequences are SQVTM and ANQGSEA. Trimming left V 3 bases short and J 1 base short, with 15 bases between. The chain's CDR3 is CSVDSRFGTNTEAFF. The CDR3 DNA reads TGCAGCGTTGATTCGAGGTTCGGAACGAACACTGAAGCTTTCTTT.

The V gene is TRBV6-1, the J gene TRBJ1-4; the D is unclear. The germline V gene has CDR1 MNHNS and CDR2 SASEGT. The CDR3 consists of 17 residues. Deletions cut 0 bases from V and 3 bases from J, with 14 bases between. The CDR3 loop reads CASSEALVVAANEKLFF. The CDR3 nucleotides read TGTGCCAGCAGTGAAGCGCTTGTCGTAGCGGCTAATGAAAAACTGTTTTTT.

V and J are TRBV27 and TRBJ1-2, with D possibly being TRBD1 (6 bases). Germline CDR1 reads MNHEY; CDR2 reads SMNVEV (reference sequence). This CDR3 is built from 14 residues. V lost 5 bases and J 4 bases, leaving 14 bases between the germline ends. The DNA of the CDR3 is TGTGCCAGCAGTCCCAGGGGATGGGGCTATGGCTACACCTTC. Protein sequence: CASSPRGWGYGYTF.

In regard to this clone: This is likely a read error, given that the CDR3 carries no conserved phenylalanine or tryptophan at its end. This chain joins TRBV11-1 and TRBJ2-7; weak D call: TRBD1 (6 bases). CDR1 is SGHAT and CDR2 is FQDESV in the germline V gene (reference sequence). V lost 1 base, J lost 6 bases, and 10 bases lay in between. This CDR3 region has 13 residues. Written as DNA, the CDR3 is TGTGCCAGCAGCTTAGACAGGGCCAGCGAGCAGTACCTC. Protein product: CASSLDRASEQYL.

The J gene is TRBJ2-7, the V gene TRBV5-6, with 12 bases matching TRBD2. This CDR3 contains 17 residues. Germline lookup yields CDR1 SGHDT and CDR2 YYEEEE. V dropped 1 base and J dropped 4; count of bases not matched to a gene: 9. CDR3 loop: CASSLLGVGLAGYEQYF. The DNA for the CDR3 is TGTGCCAGCAGCTTGTTAGGAGTAGGACTAGCGGGGTACGAGCAGTACTTC.

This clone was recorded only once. The CDR3 bases are TGTGCCAGTAGTATAGGTCCGAGACAGGGCAATCAGCCCCAGCATTTT. This gives the protein CASSIGPRQGNQPQHF. The chain carries TRBV19 and TRBJ1-5; the D gene is possibly TRBD1 (6 bases). The CDR3 contains 16 residues. Germline-derived CDR1 and CDR2 are LNHDA and SQIVND (reference sequence). V was trimmed by 1 base and J by 2 bases, leaving 12 bases between them.

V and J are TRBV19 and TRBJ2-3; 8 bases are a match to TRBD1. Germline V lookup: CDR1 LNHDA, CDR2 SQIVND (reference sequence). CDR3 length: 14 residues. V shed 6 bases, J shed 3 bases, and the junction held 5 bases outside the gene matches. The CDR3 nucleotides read TGTGCCAGTAGAAGGACAGGGAATACAGATACGCAGTATTTT. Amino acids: CASRRTGNTDTQYF. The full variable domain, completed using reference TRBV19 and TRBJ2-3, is DGGITQSPKYLFRKEGQNVTLSCEQNLNHDAMYWYRQDPGQGLRLIYYSQIVNDFQKGDIAEGYSVSREKKESFPLTVTSAQKNPTAFYLCASRRTGNTDTQYFGPGTRLTVL.

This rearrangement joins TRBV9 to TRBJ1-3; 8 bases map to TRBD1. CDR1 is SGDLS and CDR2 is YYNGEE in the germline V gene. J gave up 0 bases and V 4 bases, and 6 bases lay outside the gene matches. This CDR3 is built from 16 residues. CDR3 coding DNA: TGTGCCAGCAGCCTGGACAGGGCGAGCTCTGGAAACACCATATATTTT. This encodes CASSLDRASSGNTIYF.

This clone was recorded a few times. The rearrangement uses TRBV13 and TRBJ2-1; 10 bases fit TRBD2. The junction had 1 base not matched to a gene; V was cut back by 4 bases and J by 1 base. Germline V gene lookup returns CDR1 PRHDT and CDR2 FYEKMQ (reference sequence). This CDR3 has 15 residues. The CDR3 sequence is CASSSTSGSYNEQFF. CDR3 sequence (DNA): TGTGCCAGCAGCTCGACTAGCGGGTCCTACAATGAGCAGTTCTTC.

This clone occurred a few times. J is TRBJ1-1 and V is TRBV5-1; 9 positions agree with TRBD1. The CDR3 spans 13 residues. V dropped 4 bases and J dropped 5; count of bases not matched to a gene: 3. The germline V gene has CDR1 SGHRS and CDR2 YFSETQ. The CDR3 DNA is TGCGCCAGCAGCACAGGGGGCGGAACTGAAGCTTTCTTT. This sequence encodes CASSTGGGTEAFF.

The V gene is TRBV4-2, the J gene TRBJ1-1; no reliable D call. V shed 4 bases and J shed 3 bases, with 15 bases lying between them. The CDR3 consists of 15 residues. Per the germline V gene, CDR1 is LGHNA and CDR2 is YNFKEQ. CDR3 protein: CASSPVEGVYTEAFF. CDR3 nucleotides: TGTGCCAGCAGCCCAGTCGAGGGAGTGTACACTGAAGCTTTCTTT.

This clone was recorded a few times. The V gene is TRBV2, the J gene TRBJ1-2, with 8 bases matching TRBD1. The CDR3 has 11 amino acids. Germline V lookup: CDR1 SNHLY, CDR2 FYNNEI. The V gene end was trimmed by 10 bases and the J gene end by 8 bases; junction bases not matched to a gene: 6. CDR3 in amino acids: CATQGAGGYTF. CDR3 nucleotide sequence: TGTGCCACGCAGGGGGCTGGGGGCTACACCTTC.

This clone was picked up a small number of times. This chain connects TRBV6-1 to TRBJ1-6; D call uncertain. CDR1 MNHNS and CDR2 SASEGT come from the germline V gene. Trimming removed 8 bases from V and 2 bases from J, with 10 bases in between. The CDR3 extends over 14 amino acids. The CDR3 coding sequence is TGTGCCAGCTGTGCAGTGGCCTATAATTCACCCCTCCACTTT. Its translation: CASCAVAYNSPLHF.

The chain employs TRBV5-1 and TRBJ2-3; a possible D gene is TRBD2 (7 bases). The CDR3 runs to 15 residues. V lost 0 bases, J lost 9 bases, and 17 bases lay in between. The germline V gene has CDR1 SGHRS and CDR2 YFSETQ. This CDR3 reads CASSLGRGGPGTQYF. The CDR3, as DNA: TGCGCCAGCAGCTTGGGACGCGGGGGCCCTGGGACGCAGTATTTT.

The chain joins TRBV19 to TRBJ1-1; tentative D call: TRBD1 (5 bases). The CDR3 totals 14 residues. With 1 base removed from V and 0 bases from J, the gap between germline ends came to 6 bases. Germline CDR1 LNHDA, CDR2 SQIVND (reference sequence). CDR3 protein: CASSIAGLNTEAFF. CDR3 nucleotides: TGTGCCAGTAGTATAGCAGGGTTGAACACTGAAGCTTTCTTT.

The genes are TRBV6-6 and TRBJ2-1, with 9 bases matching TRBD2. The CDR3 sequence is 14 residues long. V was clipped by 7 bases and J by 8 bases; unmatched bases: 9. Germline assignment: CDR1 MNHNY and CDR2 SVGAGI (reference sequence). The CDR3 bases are TGTGCCAGCACCGGGACTAGCTTCTCCGATGAGCAGTTCTTC. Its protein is CASTGTSFSDEQFF.

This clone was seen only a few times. The DNA for the CDR3 is TGTGCCAGCAGCTTATCTGACAGCTACGAGCAGTACTTC. Its protein product is CASSLSDSYEQYF. The chain recombines TRBV7-2 with TRBJ2-7; tentatively, D is TRBD1 (5 bases). Trimming left V 2 bases short and J 3 bases short, with 8 bases between. The germline V gene encodes CDR1 SGHTA and CDR2 FQGNSA. The CDR3 consists of 13 residues.

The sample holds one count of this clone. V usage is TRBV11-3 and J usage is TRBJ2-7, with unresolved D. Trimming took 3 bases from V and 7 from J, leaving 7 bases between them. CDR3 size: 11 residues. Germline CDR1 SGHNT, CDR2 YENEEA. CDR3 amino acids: CASSFNKEQYF. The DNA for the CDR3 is TGTGCCAGCAGCTTTAACAAGGAGCAGTACTTC.

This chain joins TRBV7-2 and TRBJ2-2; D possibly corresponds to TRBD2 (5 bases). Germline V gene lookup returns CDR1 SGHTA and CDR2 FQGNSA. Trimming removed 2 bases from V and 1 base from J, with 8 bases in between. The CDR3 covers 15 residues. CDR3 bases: TGTGCCAGCAGCTTATTCGAGGGGAACACCGGGGAGCTGTTTTTT. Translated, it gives CASSLFEGNTGELFF.

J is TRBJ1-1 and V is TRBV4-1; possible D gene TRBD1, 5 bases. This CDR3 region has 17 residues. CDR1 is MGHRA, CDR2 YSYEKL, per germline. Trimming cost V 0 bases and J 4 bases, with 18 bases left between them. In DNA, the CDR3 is TGCGCCAGCAGCCAAGAACTGGCAGGCCGGAGGGGCACTGAAGCTTTCTTT. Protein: CASSQELAGRRGTEAFF.

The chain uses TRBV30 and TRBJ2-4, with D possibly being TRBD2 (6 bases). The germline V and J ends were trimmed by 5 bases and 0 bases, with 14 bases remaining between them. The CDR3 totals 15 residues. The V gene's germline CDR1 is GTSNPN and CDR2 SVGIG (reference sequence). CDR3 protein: CAWGWRATAKNIQYF. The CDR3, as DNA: TGTGCCTGGGGGTGGAGGGCTACAGCCAAAAACATTCAGTACTTC.

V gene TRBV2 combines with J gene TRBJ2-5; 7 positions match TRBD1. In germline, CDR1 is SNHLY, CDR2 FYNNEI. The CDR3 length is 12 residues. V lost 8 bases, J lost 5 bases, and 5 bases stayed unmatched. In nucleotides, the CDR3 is TGTGCCAGCCGGACAGGCTCTGAGACCCAGTACTTC. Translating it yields CASRTGSETQYF.

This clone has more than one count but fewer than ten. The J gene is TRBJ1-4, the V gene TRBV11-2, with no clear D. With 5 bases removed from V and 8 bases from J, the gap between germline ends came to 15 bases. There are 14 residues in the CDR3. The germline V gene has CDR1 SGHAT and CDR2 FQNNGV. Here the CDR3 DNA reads TGTGCCAGCAGCCAAACAGTGGAACACGAAAAACTGTTTTTT. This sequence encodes CASSQTVEHEKLFF.

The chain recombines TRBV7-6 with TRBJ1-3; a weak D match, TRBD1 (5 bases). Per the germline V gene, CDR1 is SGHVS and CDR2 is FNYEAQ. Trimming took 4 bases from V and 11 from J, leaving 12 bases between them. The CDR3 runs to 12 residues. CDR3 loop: CASSSLGAPIYF. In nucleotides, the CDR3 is TGTGCCAGCAGCTCCCTAGGGGCTCCCATATATTTT.

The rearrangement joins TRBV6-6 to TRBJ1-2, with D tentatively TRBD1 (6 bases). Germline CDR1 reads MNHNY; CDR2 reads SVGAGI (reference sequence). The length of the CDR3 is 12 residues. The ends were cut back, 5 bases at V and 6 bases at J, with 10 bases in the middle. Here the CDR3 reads CASSTGSNGYTF. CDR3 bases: TGTGCCAGCAGTACAGGGAGCAATGGCTACACCTTC.

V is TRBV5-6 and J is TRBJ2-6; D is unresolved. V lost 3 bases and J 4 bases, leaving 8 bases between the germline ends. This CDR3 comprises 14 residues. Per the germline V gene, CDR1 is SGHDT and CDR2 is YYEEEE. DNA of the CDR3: TGTGCCAGCAGCTCTGGTAGAGGGGCCAACGTCCTGACTTTC. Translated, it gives CASSSGRGANVLTF.

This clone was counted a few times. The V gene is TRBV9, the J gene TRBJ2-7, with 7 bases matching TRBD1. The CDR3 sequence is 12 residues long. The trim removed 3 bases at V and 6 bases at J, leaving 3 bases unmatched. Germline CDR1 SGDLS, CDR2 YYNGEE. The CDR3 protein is CASSATGSEQYF. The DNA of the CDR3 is TGTGCCAGCAGCGCGACAGGGAGCGAGCAGTACTTC.

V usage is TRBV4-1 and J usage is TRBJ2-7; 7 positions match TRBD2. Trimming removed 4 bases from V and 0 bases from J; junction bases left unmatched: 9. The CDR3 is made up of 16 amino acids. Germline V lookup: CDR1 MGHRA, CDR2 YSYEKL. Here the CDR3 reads CASSPWGRGVSYEQYF. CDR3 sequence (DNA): TGCGCCAGCAGCCCATGGGGACGGGGGGTCTCCTACGAGCAGTACTTC.

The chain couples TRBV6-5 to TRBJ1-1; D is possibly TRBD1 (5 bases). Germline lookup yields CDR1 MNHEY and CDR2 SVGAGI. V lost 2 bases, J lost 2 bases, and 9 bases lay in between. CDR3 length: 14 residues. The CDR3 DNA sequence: TGTGCCAGCAGTTACACGGACACTAACACTGAAGCTTTCTTT. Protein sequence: CASSYTDTNTEAFF.